This note documents a single T cell receptor (beta chain) sequence. These data originate in a study of OX40 agonist ivuxolimab in advanced cancers. The CDR3 covers 14 residues. CDR1 and CDR2 from the germline V gene are MNHEY and SMNVEV (reference sequence). V was clipped by 5 bases and J by 5 bases, with 13 bases between them. Autoimmune disease history or systemic immunosuppression disqualified patients. The assay was immunoSEQ multiplex PCR, and TCRdb's table has in-frame clones only and misses some. The table shows about 50,000 clones, with 80% occurring only once. The chain couples TRBV27 to TRBJ1-5; D possibly corresponds to TRBD1 (6 bases). The TCR sequence derives from an adult with an advanced solid tumor such as melanoma, head and neck, liver or kidney cancer. Here the sequenced sample was CD4+ or CD8+ T cells sorted from blood, taken in a trial of the OX40 agonist ivuxolimab. This CDR3 reads CASSENRDDQPQHF. In nucleotides, the CDR3 is TGTGCCAGCAGTGAAAACAGGGACGATCAGCCCCAGCATTTT.